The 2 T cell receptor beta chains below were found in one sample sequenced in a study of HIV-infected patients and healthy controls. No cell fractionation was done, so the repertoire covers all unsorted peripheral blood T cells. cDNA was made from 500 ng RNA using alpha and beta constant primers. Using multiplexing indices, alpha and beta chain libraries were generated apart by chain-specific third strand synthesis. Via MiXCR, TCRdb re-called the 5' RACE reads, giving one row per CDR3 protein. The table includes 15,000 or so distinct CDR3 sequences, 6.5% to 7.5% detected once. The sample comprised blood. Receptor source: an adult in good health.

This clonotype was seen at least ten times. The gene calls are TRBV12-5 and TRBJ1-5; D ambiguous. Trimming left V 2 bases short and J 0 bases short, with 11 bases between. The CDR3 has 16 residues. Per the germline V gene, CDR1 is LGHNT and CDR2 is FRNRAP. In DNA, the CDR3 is TGTGCTAGTGGTTTGACGGCAGACCCTAGCAATCAGCCCCAGCATTTT. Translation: CASGLTADPSNQPQHF. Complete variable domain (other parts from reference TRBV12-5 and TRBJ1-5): DARVTQTPRHKVTEMGQEVTMRCQPILGHNTVFWYRQTMMQGLELLAYFRNRAPLDDSGMPKDRFSAEMPDATLATLKIQPSEPRDSAVYFCASGLTADPSNQPQHFGDGTRLSIL.

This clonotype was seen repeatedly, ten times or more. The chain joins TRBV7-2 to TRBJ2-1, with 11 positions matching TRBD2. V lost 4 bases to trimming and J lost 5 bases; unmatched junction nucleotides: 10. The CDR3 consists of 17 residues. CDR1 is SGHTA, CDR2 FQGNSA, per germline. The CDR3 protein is CASSSAVSGGADNEQFF. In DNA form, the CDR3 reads TGTGCCAGCAGCTCGGCTGTTAGCGGGGGGGCCGACAATGAGCAGTTCTTC.